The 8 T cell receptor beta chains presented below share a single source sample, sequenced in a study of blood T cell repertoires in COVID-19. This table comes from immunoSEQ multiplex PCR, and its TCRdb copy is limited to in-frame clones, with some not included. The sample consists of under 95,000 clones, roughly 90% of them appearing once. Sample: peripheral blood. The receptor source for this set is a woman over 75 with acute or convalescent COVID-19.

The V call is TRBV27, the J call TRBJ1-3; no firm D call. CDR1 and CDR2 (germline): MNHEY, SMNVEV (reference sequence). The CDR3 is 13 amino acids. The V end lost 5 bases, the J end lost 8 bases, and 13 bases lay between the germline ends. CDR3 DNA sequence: TGTGCCAGCAGTAGGACTCGGGCGGACACCATATATTTT. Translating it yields CASSRTRADTIYF.

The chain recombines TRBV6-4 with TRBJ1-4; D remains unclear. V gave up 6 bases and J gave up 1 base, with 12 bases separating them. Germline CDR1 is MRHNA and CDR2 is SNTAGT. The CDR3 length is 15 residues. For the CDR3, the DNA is TGTGCCAGCAGGATACGACACATAACTAATGAAAAACTGTTTTTT. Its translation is CASRIRHITNEKLFF.

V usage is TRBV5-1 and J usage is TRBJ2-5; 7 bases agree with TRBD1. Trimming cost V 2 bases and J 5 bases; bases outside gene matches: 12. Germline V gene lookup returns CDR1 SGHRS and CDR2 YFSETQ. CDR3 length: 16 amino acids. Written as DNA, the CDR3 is TGCGCCAGCAGCTTCCCCCCTAACACAGGGGTTGAGACCCAGTACTTC. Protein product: CASSFPPNTGVETQYF.

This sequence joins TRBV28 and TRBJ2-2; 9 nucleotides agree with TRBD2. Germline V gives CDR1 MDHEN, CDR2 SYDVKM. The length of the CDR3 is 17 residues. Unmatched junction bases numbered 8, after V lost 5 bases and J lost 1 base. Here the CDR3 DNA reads TGTGCCAGCAGTCCCCTCGGAGCGGGGGGGAACACCGGGGAGCTGTTTTTT. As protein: CASSPLGAGGNTGELFF.

CDR3 DNA: TGTGCCAGCAGGCGACAGGGGCGAAGGGCGGATAACTATGGCTACACCTTC. It yields the protein CASRRQGRRADNYGYTF. The genes are TRBV2 and TRBJ1-2, with 8 bases fitting TRBD1. The germline gives CDR1 SNHLY, CDR2 FYNNEI. The trim removed 6 bases at V and 1 base at J, leaving 13 bases unmatched. CDR3 size: 17 residues.

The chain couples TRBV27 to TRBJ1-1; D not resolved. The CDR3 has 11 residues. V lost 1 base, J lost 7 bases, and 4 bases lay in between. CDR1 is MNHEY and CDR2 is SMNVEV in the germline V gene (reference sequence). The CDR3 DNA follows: TGTGCCAGCAGTTTATTCGGTGAAGCTTTCTTT. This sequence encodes CASSLFGEAFF.

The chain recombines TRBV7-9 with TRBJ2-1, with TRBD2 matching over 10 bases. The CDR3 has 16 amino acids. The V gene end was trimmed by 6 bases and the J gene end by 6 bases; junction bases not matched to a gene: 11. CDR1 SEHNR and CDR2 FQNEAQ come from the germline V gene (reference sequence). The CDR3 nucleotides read TGTGCCAGCAGTCAACCGGGACTAGCGACACTCAATGAGCAGTTCTTC. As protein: CASSQPGLATLNEQFF.

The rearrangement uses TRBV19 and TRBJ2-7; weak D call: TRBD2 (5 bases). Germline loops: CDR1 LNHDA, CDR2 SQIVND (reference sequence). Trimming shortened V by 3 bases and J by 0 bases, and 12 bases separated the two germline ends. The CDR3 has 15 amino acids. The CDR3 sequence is CASSISRGNSYEQYF. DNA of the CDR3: TGTGCCAGTAGTATCAGTCGGGGAAACTCCTACGAGCAGTACTTC.